The 14 T cell receptor beta chains given below trace back to one sample, sequenced in a study of metastatic and nonmetastatic thyroid tumors. TCRdb re-called the PCR reads through MiXCR. The sample records around 34,000 clones, around a fifth being singletons. Patients were all untreated before their thyroid surgery. Input material: blood. These receptors all stem from a female donor with papillary thyroid cancer or a benign thyroid nodule (not recorded which). Some clones in this sample may be carry-over from other donors' samples.

This clone was seen many times. V usage is TRBV19 and J usage is TRBJ1-2; D is ambiguous. The germline V gene encodes CDR1 LNHDA and CDR2 SQIVND (reference sequence). V was shortened by 7 bases and J by 7 bases, with 16 bases between the two germline ends. CDR3 size: 13 residues. CDR3 region: CASTHDIIGGYTF. The CDR3 nucleotides are TGTGCCAGTACTCACGATATAATCGGTGGCTACACCTTC.

This clone was seen repeatedly, ten times or more. The J gene is TRBJ2-5, the V gene TRBV9; 10 positions agree with TRBD2. The CDR3 totals 15 residues. The germline V gene has CDR1 SGDLS and CDR2 YYNGEE. The junction had 3 bases not matched to a gene; V was cut back by 2 bases and J by 2 bases. As DNA, the CDR3 is TGTGCCAGCAGCGTCGGGACTAGCGTGCAAGAGACCCAGTACTTC. Its protein is CASSVGTSVQETQYF.

The chain couples TRBV4-1 to TRBJ1-2; 7 bases line up with TRBD1. This CDR3 has 14 amino acids. After removal of 3 bases from V and 6 bases from J, the junction contained 7 bases not matched to a gene. Germline V gene sequence: CDR1 MGHRA, CDR2 YSYEKL. The CDR3 here is CASSHPDRADGYTF. CDR3 coding DNA: TGCGCCAGCAGCCATCCCGACAGGGCGGATGGCTACACCTTC.

This clone came up a few times. At one end the junction does not follow the germline gene, possibly because of a read error. The chain joins TRBV19 to TRBJ2-7; possibly TRBD2 for D (5 bases). The germline V gene encodes CDR1 LNHDA and CDR2 SQIVND (reference sequence). The CDR3 extends over 14 amino acids. CDR3 residues: CAGRNLAETDEQYF. The DNA for the CDR3 is TGTGCCGGTAGAAACCTAGCAGAGACGGACGAGCAGTACTTC.

This clone occurred many times. V and J are TRBV7-3 and TRBJ2-2; no firm D call. The germline V gene has CDR1 SGHTA and CDR2 FQGTGA. V lost 5 bases to trimming and J lost 6 bases, with 19 bases between them. This CDR3 is 16 amino acids long. The CDR3 DNA reads as TGTGCCAGCAGCCCGCAAATAGGTGGGGAATCCGGGGAGCTGTTTTTT. Translated: CASSPQIGGESGELFF.

This clone occurred a few times. The genes are TRBV6-5 and TRBJ1-5; perhaps TRBD1 as D (5 bases). Germline V lookup: CDR1 MNHEY, CDR2 SVGAGI. Between the trimmed V and J ends, which lost 0 bases and 5 bases, there was a span of 14 bases. This CDR3 contains 16 residues. CDR3 residues: CASSYSGGKGDQPQHF. CDR3 nucleotide sequence: TGTGCCAGCAGTTACTCGGGGGGAAAAGGAGATCAGCCCCAGCATTTT.

There are many counts of this clone. The V and J genes are TRBV6-5 and TRBJ1-2; D gene ambiguous. V lost 0 bases to trimming and J lost 5 bases, with 16 bases between them. Germline lookup yields CDR1 MNHEY and CDR2 SVGAGI. The CDR3 runs to 16 residues. The CDR3 loop reads CASSYSRAPRRYGYTF. Here the CDR3 DNA reads TGTGCCAGCAGTTACTCCCGGGCCCCTAGGAGATATGGCTACACCTTC.

This clone was detected ten times or more. V gene TRBV4-2 combines with J gene TRBJ2-6; TRBD2 agrees at 8 bases. The CDR3 consists of 20 residues. V was pared by 0 bases and J by 0 bases, with 10 bases of the junction left unmatched. The germline V gene encodes CDR1 LGHNA and CDR2 YNFKEQ. Here the CDR3 reads CASSQEILLAGFSGANVLTF. DNA for the CDR3: TGTGCCAGCAGCCAAGAAATCCTCCTAGCGGGTTTCTCTGGGGCCAACGTCCTGACTTTC.

Points on this clone: Without the conserved terminal phenylalanine or tryptophan, this CDR3 likely stems from a read error. The limits of the CDR3 on the DNA are not certain, so only TCRdb's listed CDR3 is given. The chain joins TRBV6-1 to TRBJ2-1. Looked up from germline, CDR1 is MNHNS and CDR2 is SASEGT. Counting both end residues, the CDR3 totals 11 amino acids. The CDR3 loop reads CASRVANEQHL.

This clone came up many times. Here the CDR3 reads CATSDPSTSLETQYF. CDR3 nucleotides: TGTGCCACCAGTGACCCCTCGACTAGTCTCGAGACCCAGTACTTC. The chain joins TRBV24-1 to TRBJ2-5; maybe TRBD2 (6 bases). This CDR3 region has 15 residues. Germline V gives CDR1 KGHDR, CDR2 SFDVKD. V gave up 4 bases and J gave up 5 bases, with 16 bases separating them.

This clone has a count of ten or more. The V and J genes are TRBV2 and TRBJ2-1; D assignment may be TRBD1 or TRBD2 (5 bases each). V was shortened by 6 bases and J by 5 bases, with 14 bases between the two germline ends. CDR1 and CDR2 (germline): SNHLY, FYNNEI. The CDR3 contains 14 residues. CDR3 residues: CASRTGTGNNEQFF. The CDR3, as DNA: TGTGCCAGCAGAACCGGGACGGGGAACAATGAGCAGTTCTTC.

This clone was counted a few times. V gene TRBV19 combines with J gene TRBJ2-7; D is perhaps TRBD1 or TRBD2 (5 bases each). Germline lookup yields CDR1 LNHDA and CDR2 SQIVND (reference sequence). V lost 4 bases, J lost 2 bases, and 12 bases lay in between. The CDR3 contains 14 residues. In DNA, the CDR3 is TGTGCCAGTAGTAACGACAGAGGGCCCTACGAGCAGTACTTC. Translation: CASSNDRGPYEQYF.

This clone was recorded many times. The rearrangement links TRBV27 to TRBJ1-3, with D unresolved. This CDR3 contains 13 residues. Trimming took off 4 bases at V and 4 bases at J, with 8 bases between the two ends. Germline V CDR1 and CDR2: MNHEY, SMNVEV (reference sequence). The CDR3, as DNA: TGTGCCAGCAGTTCGTTTGTCGGAAACACCATATATTTT. Residues: CASSSFVGNTIYF.

This clone was seen ten or more times. The chain combines TRBV12-3 or TRBV12-4 with TRBJ1-2; TRBD1 aligns across 9 bases. V lost 5 bases and J lost 3; bases outside the gene matches: 4. The CDR3 has 14 residues. The CDR3 nucleotides are TGTGCCAGCAGTAACACAGGGGGCTACTATGGCTACACCTTC. This sequence encodes CASSNTGGYYGYTF.